This is a list of T cell receptor beta chains from one sample in a study of blood T cell repertoires in COVID-19. Measured with immunoSEQ multiplex PCR; TCRdb has only the in-frame clones, and not every one. The table includes about 120,000 clones, around three quarters detected once. Material for sequencing was peripheral blood. The receptors come from a man aged 35 to 55 with active or convalescent COVID-19. Each CDR3 is given with its conserved first and last residue. The D gene is left open where the match is weak. The size field is filled for only some rows; it gives once, few, many or a size class.

clone_size j_call d_call v_call cdr3_aa cdr3_nt
NA TRBJ1-2 TRBD1 TRBV5-1 CASSRLLTGGSGYTF TGCGCCAGCAGCCGTCTACTGACAGGGGGCAGTGGCTACACCTTC
NA TRBJ1-1 TRBD1 TRBV28 CASSLDLGTGLLNTEAFF TGTGCCAGCAGTTTAGATCTGGGGACAGGGTTGTTGAACACTGAAGCTTTCTTT
NA TRBJ1-1 NA TRBV11-1 CASSREQMNTEAFF TGTGCCAGCAGCCGTGAACAGATGAACACTGAAGCTTTCTTT
NA TRBJ1-4 TRBD1 TRBV7-9 CASSGPRDRTTNEKLFF TGTGCCAGCAGCGGCCCCCGGGACAGAACAACTAATGAAAAACTGTTTTTT
NA TRBJ2-1 NA TRBV2 CASSKEVFDEQFF TGTGCCAGCAGCAAAGAGGTATTCGATGAGCAGTTCTTC
NA TRBJ1-1 NA TRBV7-9 CASGSGHLNTEAFF TGTGCCAGCGGTTCGGGACATTTGAACACTGAAGCTTTCTTT
few TRBJ1-2 TRBD1 TRBV19 CASTQGALYGYTF TGTGCCAGTACTCAGGGGGCTTTATATGGCTACACCTTC
NA TRBJ1-2 NA TRBV29-1 CSVEDANRGPNYGYTF TGCAGCGTTGAAGACGCAAACAGAGGGCCCAACTATGGCTACACCTTC
NA TRBJ2-5 NA TRBV28 CASNQGGSETQYF TGTGCCAGCAACCAAGGCGGTTCCGAGACCCAGTACTTC
NA TRBJ1-1 NA TRBV11-3 CASSLDNRGEAFF TGTGCCAGCAGCTTAGATAATAGAGGTGAAGCTTTCTTT
few TRBJ2-7 NA TRBV2 CASNRVKNEQYF TGTGCCAGCAACAGGGTCAAAAACGAGCAGTACTTC
NA TRBJ1-2 NA TRBV2 CASSESVGRYYGYTF TGTGCCAGCAGTGAATCGGTGGGGAGGTACTATGGCTACACCTTC